This T cell receptor (beta chain) came from a study of beta chain features in type 1 diabetes. Overall study: Over all samples combined, over 85,000,000 sorted cells were examined.

The authors reverse transcribed all of the isolated RNA, so sequencing captured expressed TCRB transcripts. Sequenced by immunoSEQ multiplex PCR; TCRdb stores in-frame clones only, minus some. Found here are 330,000 or so clones, around 12% of them singletons; the top ten hold roughly 0.0097%. For this clone: The antigen remains undetermined.

The study, taken as a whole, reports: Cells expressing TCR highly could be over-represented by cDNA sequencing. The study found moderately but significantly shorter TCRB CDR3s in all four CD4+ subsets of Type 1 diabetes patients. Type 1 diabetes patients had fewer VDJ junction insertions and more deletions.

The V and J ends lost 2 bases and 6 bases respectively, with 14 bases between them. This CDR3 spans 14 amino acids. Germline CDR1 is SGHDN and CDR2 is FVKESK. A heparinised blood draw that averaged about 100 mL was obtained once from each donor. The sample comprised naive CD4+ T cells from blood. This clonotype was sampled from a woman between 18 and 29 years old with type 1 diabetes. The V call is TRBV14, the J call TRBJ2-7; D unresolved. The CDR3 coding sequence is TGTGCCAGCAGCCAAAACTATCAAGGATCCGAGCAGTACTTC. It is translated as CASSQNYQGSEQYF.